This T cell receptor beta chain is from a study of CD8 T cells in Susac syndrome. Trimming took off 6 bases at V and 10 bases at J, with 4 bases between the two ends. CDR3 length: 8 amino acids. CDR1 is SGHNT and CDR2 is YYREEE in the germline V gene (reference sequence). Study-wide results and limits: That the number of individuals in its TCR sequencing and HLA analysis was relatively small was acknowledged by the study.

With regard to this clonotype: Its specificity is not known.

The multiple sclerosis control group comprised treatment-naive patients with stable or active relapsing-remitting disease. When the RNA was reverse transcribed, random hexamers were used with an input of 0.5 to 1 ug. A multiplex approach, immunoSEQ multiplex PCR, amplified TCR beta CDR3 across 54 Vbeta and 13 Jbeta. Using its own MiXCR run on the immunoSEQ multiplex PCR reads, TCRdb lists one record per CDR3 protein. Here the sample spans 400,000 or so distinct CDR3 sequences, 85% to 90% being singletons. This chain uses TRBV5-4 with TRBJ1-2; D not certain. The sequence came from a human donor with multiple sclerosis. Sequencing was done on a sample of CD8+ T cells from PBMCs. The DNA for the CDR3 is TGTGCCAGCACCCTCTACACCTTC. Translated, it gives CASTLYTF.